This TCR beta chain was observed in a study of shared clonotypes between healthy human individuals. Study-wide results and limits: The sole specimen, blood, was sampled, and tissue repertoires likely differ. Around 5% of naive CD4 clonotypes were shared across a few donors. Rarefaction demonstrated incomplete sorted-subset sequencing despite large depth.

J gave up 14 bases and V 7 bases, and 16 bases lay outside the gene matches. The CDR3 spans 14 residues. CDR1 is MNHNS and CDR2 is SASEGT in the germline V gene. Points on this clone: The antigen remains unidentified.

Deep level was the assay's run setting. The assay was immunoSEQ multiplex PCR, and TCRdb's table has in-frame clones only and misses some. The sample contains 330,000 or so clones, over 70% of which appear only once. The source of this sequence is a man aged 30 to 39 in good health. Sequenced sample: memory CD4+ T cells sorted from blood. This sample's subset: CD45RA-negative fraction. V gene TRBV6-1 combines with J gene TRBJ2-3; 9 bases map to TRBD1. CDR3 DNA: TGTGCCAGCAATCAACCGGGACAGGGTCGGTCGGGGTATTTT. Its translation is CASNQPGQGRSGYF.